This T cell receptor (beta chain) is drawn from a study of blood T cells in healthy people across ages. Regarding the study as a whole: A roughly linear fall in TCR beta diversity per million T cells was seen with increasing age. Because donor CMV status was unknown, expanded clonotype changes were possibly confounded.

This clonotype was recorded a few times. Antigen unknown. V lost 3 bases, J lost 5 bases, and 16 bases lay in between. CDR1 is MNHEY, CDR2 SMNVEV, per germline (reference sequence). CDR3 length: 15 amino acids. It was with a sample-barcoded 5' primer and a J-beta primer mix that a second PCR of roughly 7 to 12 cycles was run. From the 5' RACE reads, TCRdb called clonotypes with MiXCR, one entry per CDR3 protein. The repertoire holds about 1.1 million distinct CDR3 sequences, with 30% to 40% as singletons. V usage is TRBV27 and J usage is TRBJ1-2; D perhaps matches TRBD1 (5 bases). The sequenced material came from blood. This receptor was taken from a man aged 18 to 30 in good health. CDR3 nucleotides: TGTGCCAGCAGTTTCGGGGGGGACGCAGTGTATGGCTACACCTTC. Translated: CASSFGGDAVYGYTF.